This entry features one T cell receptor (beta chain) sequence. The protocol was immunoSEQ multiplex PCR, while the TCRdb copy is restricted to in-frame clones and leaves out a portion. The sample includes 150,000 or so clones, about 93% seen only once; the top ten take about 4%. Trimming at V came to 0 bases and at J to 2 bases, leaving 8 bases not matched to a gene. Looked up from germline, CDR1 is SGDLS and CDR2 is YYNGEE. This CDR3 has 16 amino acids. This entry is derived from a study of control samples from healthy donors and cancer patients. Specimen: blood. J is TRBJ2-7 and V is TRBV9; the match to TRBD1 covers 7 bases. The receptor was isolated from a woman aged 55-70 years in good health. CDR3 amino acids: CASSVAPGGSTYEQYF. The DNA for the CDR3 is TGTGCCAGCAGCGTAGCCCCAGGGGGTTCCACCTACGAGCAGTACTTC.